This TCR beta chain was captured by sequencing in a study of chemoradiotherapy in HPV16-positive cancers. V was trimmed by 0 bases and J by 8 bases, leaving 11 bases between them. The CDR3 loop spans 14 amino acids. Germline CDR1 reads MNHEY; CDR2 reads SVGAGI. TCRdb keeps only in-frame clones here, not all; method: immunoSEQ multiplex PCR. The sample records 55,000 to 85,000 clones, 88% being singletons. With regard to this clone: Its antigen is currently unknown.

Whole-study results and caveats: Only a couple of HPV16-positive patients supplied the functional HPV-specificity definition.

Samples were taken several times over chemoradiotherapy. This sequence joins TRBV6-5 and TRBJ1-5; D unclear. The sequence was collected from a human donor with HPV-associated anogenital cancer. Here the sequenced sample was blood, taken from a patient who underwent chemoradiotherapy. The CDR3 DNA is TGTGCCAGCAGTTACTCGACGTTTTTGGAGCCCCAGCATTTT. Its translation: CASSYSTFLEPQHF.